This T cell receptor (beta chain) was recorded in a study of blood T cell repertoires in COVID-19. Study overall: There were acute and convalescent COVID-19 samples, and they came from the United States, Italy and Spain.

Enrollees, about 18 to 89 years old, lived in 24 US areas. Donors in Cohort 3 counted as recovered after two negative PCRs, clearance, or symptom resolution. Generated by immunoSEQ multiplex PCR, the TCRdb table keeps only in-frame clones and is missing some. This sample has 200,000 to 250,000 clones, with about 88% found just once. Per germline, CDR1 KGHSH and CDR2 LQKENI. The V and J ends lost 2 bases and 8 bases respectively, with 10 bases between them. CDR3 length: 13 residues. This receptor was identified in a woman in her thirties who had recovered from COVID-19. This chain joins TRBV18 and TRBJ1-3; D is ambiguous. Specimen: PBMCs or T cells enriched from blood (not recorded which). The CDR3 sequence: CASSPSAIDTIYF. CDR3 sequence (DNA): TGTGCCAGCTCACCATCCGCGATCGACACCATATATTTT. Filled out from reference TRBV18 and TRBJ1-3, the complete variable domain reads NAGVMQNPRHLVRRRGQEARLRCSPMKGHSHVYWYRQLPEEGLKFMVYLQKENIIDESGMPKERFSAEFPKEGPSILRIQQVVRGDSAAYFCASSPSAIDTIYFGEGSWLTVV.